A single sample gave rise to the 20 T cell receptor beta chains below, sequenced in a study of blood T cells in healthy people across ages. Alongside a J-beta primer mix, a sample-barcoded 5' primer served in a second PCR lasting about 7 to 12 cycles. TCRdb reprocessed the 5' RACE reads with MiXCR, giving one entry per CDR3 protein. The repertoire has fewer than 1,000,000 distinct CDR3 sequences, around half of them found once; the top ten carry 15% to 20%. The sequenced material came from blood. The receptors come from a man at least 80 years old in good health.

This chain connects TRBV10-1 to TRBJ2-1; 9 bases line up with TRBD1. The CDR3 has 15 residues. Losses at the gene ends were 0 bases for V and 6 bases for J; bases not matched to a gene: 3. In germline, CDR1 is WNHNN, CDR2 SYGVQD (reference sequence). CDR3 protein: CASSESGQGTNEQFF. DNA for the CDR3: TGCGCCAGCAGTGAGTCAGGACAGGGGACCAATGAGCAGTTCTTC.

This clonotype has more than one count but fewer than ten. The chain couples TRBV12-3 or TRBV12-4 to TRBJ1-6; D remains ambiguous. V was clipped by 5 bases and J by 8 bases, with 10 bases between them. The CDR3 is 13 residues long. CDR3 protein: CASSVLNDSPLHF. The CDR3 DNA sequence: TGTGCCAGCAGTGTCCTCAATGATTCACCCCTCCACTTT.

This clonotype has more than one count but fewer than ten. CDR3 sequence (DNA): TGTGCCAGCAGCTTAGTGGTAGCTAGCGGGAGAGACTTGCAGTACTTC. Amino acids: CASSLVVASGRDLQYF. V is TRBV7-9 and J is TRBJ2-7; 10 bases line up with TRBD2. V was clipped by 1 base and J by 9 bases; unmatched bases: 12. CDR1 SEHNR and CDR2 FQNEAQ come from the germline V gene (reference sequence). CDR3 length: 16 amino acids.

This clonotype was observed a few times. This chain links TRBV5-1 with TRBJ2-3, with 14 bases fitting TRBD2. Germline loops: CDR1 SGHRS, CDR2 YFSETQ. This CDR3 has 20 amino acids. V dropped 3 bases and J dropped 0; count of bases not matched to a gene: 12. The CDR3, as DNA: TGCGCCAGCAGCTCCCCCCCGGGACTAGCGGGAGCTACTAGCACAGATACGCAGTATTTT. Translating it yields CASSSPPGLAGATSTDTQYF.

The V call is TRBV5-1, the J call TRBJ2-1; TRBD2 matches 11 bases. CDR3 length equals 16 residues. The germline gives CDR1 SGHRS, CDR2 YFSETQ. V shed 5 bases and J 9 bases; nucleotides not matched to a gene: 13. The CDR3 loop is CASSGPRLAGKVEQFF. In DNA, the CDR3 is TGCGCCAGCAGTGGCCCGAGACTAGCGGGAAAGGTTGAGCAGTTCTTC.

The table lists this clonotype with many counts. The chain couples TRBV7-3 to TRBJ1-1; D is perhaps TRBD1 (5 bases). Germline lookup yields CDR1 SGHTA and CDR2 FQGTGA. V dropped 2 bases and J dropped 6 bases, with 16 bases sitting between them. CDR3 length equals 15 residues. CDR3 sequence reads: CASSLSSGKGAEAFF. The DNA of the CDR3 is TGTGCCAGCAGCTTATCCTCAGGGAAAGGGGCTGAAGCTTTCTTT.

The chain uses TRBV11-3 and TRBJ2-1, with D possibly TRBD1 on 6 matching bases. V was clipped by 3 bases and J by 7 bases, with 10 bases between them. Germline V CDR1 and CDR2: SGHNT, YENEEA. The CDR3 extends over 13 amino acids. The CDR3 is CASSFGQTNEQFF. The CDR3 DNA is TGTGCCAGCAGCTTCGGACAGACGAATGAGCAGTTCTTC. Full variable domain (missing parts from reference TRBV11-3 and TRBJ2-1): EAGVVQSPRYKIIEKKQPVAFWCNPISGHNTLYWYLQNLGQGPELLIRYENEEAVDDSQLPKDRFSAERLKGVDSTLKIQPAELGDSAVYLCASSFGQTNEQFFGPGTRLTVL.

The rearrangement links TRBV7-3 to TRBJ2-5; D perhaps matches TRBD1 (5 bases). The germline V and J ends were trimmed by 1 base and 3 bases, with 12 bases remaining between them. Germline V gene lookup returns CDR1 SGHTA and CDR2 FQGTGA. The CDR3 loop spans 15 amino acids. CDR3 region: CASSLMPIREETQYF. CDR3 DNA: TGTGCCAGCAGCTTAATGCCTATCAGGGAAGAGACCCAGTACTTC.

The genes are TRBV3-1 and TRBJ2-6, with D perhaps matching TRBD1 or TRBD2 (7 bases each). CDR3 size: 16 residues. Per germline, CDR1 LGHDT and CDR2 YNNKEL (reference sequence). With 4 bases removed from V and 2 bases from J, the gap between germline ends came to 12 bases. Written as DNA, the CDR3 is TGTGCCAGCAGCCCCAGGGGGGGTACTGGGGCCAACGTCCTGACTTTC. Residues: CASSPRGGTGANVLTF.

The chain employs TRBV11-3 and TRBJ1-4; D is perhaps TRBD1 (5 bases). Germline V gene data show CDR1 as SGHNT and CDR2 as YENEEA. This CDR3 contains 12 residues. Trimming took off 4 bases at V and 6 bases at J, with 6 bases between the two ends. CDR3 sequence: CASSWGDEKLFF. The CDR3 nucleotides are TGTGCCAGCAGCTGGGGGGATGAAAAACTGTTTTTT.

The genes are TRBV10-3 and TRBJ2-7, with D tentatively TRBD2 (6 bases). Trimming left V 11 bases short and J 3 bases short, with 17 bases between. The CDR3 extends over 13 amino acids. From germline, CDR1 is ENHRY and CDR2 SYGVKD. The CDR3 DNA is TGTGCCGCCTCCGGGGGTAGCTACTACGAGCAGTACTTC. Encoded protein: CAASGGSYYEQYF.

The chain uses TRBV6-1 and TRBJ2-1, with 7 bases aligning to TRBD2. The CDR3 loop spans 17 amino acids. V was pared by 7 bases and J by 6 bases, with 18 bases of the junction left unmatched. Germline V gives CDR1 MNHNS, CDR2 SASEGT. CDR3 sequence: CASTKRQAGWRGNEQFF. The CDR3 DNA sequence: TGTGCCAGCACCAAACGACAAGCGGGATGGAGAGGCAATGAGCAGTTCTTC.

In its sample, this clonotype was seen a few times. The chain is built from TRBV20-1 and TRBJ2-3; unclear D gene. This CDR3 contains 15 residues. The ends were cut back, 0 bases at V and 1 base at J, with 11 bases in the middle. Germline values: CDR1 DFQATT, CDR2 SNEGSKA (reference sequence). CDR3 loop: CSARDPASGTDTQYF. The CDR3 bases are TGCAGTGCTAGAGATCCAGCGTCGGGCACAGATACGCAGTATTTT.

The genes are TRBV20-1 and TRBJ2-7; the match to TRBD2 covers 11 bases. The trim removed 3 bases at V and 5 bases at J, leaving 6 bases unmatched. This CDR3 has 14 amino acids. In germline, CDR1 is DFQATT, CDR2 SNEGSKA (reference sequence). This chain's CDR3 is CSASPSGRINEQYF. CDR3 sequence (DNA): TGCAGTGCTAGTCCTAGCGGGAGGATCAACGAGCAGTACTTC.

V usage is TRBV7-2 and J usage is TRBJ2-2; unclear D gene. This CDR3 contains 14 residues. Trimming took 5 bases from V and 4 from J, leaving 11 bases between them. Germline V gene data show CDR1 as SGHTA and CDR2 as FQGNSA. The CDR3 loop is CASSRNGATGELFF. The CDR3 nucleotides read TGTGCCAGCAGCCGGAACGGTGCCACCGGGGAGCTGTTTTTT.

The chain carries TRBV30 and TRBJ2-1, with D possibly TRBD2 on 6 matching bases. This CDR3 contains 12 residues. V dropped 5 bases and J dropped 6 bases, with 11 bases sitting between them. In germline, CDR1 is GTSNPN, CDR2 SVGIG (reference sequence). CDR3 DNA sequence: TGTGCCTGGGGGACTGTCGTCAATGAGCAGTTCTTC. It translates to CAWGTVVNEQFF. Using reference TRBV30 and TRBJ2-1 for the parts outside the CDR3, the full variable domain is SQTIHQWPATLVQPVGSPLSLECTVEGTSNPNLYWYRQAAGRGLQLLFYSVGIGQISSEVPQNLSASRPQDRQFILSSKKLLLSDSGFYLCAWGTVVNEQFFGPGTRLTVL.

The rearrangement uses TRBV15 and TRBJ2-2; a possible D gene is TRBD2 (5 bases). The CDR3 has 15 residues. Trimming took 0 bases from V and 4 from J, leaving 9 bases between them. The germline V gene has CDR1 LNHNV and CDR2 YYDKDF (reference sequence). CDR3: CATSRDEGITGELFF. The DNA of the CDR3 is TGTGCCACCAGCAGAGACGAGGGAATCACCGGGGAGCTGTTTTTT. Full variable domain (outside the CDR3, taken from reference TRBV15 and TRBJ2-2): DAMVIQNPRYQVTQFGKPVTLSCSQTLNHNVMYWYQQKSSQAPKLLFHYYDKDFNNEADTPDNFQSRRPNTSFCFLDIRSPGLGDTAMYLCATSRDEGITGELFFGEGSRLTVL.

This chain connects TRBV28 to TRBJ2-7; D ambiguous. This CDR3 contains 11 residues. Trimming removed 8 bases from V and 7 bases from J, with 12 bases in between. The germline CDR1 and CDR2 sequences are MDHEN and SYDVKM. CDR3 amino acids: CASSYMREQYF. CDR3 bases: TGTGCCAGCTCCTATATGCGGGAGCAGTACTTC.

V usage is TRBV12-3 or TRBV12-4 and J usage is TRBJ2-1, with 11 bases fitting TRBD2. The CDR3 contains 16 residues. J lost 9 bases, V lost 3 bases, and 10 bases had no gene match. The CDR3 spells CASSFRLAGNFGEQFF. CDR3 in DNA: TGTGCCAGCAGTTTCCGACTAGCGGGAAACTTTGGTGAGCAGTTCTTC.

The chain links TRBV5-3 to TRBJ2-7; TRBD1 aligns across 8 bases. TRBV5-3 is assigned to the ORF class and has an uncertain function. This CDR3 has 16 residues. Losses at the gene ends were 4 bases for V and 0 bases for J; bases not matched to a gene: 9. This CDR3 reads CARSNRQGTHSYEQYF. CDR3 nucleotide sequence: TGTGCCAGAAGCAACCGACAGGGGACTCACTCCTACGAGCAGTACTTC.